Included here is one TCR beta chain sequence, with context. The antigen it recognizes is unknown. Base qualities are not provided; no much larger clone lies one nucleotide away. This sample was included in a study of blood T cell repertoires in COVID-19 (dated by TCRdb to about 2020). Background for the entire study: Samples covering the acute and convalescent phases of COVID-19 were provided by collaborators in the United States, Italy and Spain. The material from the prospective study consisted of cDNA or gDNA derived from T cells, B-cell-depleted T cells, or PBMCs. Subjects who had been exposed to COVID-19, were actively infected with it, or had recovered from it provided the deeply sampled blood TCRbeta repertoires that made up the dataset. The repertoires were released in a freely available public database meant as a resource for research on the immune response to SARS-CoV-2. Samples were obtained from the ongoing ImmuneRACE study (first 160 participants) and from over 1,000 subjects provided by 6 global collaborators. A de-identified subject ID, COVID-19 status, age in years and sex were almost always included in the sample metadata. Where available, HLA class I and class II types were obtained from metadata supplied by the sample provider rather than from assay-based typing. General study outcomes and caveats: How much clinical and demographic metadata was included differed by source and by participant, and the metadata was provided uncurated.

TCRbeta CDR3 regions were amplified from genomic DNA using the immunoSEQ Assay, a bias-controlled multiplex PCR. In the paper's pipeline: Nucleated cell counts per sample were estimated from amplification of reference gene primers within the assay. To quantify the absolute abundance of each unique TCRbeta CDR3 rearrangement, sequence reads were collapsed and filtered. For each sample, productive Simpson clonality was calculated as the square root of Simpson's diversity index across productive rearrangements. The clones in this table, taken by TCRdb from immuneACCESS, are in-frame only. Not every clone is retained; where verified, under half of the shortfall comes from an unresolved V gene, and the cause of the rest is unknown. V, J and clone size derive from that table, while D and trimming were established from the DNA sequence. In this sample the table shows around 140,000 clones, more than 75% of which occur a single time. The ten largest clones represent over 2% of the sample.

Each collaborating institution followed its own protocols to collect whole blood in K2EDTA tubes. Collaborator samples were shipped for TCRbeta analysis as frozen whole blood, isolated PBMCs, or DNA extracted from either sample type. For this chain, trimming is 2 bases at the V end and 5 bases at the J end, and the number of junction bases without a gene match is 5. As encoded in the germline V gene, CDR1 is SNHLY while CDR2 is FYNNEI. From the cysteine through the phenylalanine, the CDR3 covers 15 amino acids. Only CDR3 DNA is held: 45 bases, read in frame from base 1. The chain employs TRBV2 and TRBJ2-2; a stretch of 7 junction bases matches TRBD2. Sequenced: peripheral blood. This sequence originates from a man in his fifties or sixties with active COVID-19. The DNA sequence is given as TGTGCCAGCAGTGAACGGGGAGGGCGGACCGGGGAGCTGTTTTTT. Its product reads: CASSERGGRTGELFF. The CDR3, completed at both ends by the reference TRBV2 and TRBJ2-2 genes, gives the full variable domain EPEVTQTPSHQVTQMGQEVILRCVPISNHLYFYWYRQILGQKVEFLVSFYNNEISEKSEIFDDQFSVERPDGSNFTLKIRSTKLEDSAMYFCASSERGGRTGELFFGEGSRLTVL.